These T cell receptor beta chains were read from a single sample in a study of CD8+ T cells in alopecia areata. Profiling relied on immunoSEQ multiplex PCR, and the TCRdb table lists in-frame clones only, not all of them. The top ten clones hold just over 1% of a sample with about 190,000 clones, about three fifths of them seen once. The input for sequencing was CD4+ T cells sorted from blood, taken at week 24, from a patient treated with tofacitinib. The receptors derive from a human donor with alopecia areata. Both conserved end residues are part of each CDR3. A D gene is named only where the DNA matches it firmly. Part of the rows lack a size; the others show once, few, many or a class for expanded clones.

CDR3 DNA: TGTGCCAGCAGTGAGGACAGTCTGGGCAAAAACATTCAGTACTTC
CDR3 protein: CASSEDSLGKNIQYF
J gene: TRBJ2-4
V gene: TRBV2
D gene: .
clone size: .

CDR3 DNA: TGTGCCTGGAGTGATAGGGTCACAGATACGCAGTATTTT
CDR3 protein: CAWSDRVTDTQYF
J gene: TRBJ2-3
V gene: TRBV30
D gene: .
clone size: .

CDR3 DNA: TGTGCCAGCAGTCCCCGGACAGGGTTCAACACTGAAGCTTTCTTT
CDR3 protein: CASSPRTGFNTEAFF
J gene: TRBJ1-1
V gene: TRBV27
D gene: TRBD1
clone size: few

CDR3 DNA: TGTGCCAGCAGTGAGATGACTTACGGCTATGGCTACACCTTC
CDR3 protein: CASSEMTYGYGYTF
J gene: TRBJ1-2
V gene: TRBV6-1
D gene: .
clone size: .

CDR3 DNA: TGTGCCACAGGGCGAAGGGACTTTGAGACCCAGTACTTC
CDR3 protein: CATGRRDFETQYF
J gene: TRBJ2-5
V gene: TRBV2
D gene: .
clone size: few

CDR3 DNA: TGCAGCGTTGCTGGGAAGCTTACCTACGAGCAGTACTTC
CDR3 protein: CSVAGKLTYEQYF
J gene: TRBJ2-7
V gene: TRBV29-1
D gene: .
clone size: .

CDR3 DNA: TGTGCCAGCAGCTTAGGTTTAGCGGGGGGAGCTTACAATGAGCAGTTCTTC
CDR3 protein: CASSLGLAGGAYNEQFF
J gene: TRBJ2-1
V gene: TRBV11-2
D gene: TRBD2
clone size: .

CDR3 DNA: TGTGCCAGCAGTCCGAGGCGTAGCACAGATACGCAGTATTTT
CDR3 protein: CASSPRRSTDTQYF
J gene: TRBJ2-3
V gene: TRBV6-6
D gene: .
clone size: .

CDR3 DNA: TGTGCCAGCAGGCCCTCGCAGGGGGTATCCTACGAGCAGTACTTC
CDR3 protein: CASRPSQGVSYEQYF
J gene: TRBJ2-7
V gene: TRBV2
D gene: TRBD1
clone size: .

CDR3 DNA: TGTGCCAGCAGCTCGACCTACGAGCAGTACTTC
CDR3 protein: CASSSTYEQYF
J gene: TRBJ2-7
V gene: TRBV11-2
D gene: .
clone size: .

CDR3 DNA: TGCGCCAGCAGCCATCTAGCGGGGAGGGATGAGCAGTTCTTC
CDR3 protein: CASSHLAGRDEQFF
J gene: TRBJ2-1
V gene: TRBV4-1
D gene: TRBD2
clone size: .

CDR3 DNA: TGTGCCTGGAGACCGGGGGTGGATTCACCCCTCCACTTT
CDR3 protein: CAWRPGVDSPLHF
J gene: TRBJ1-6
V gene: TRBV30
D gene: .
clone size: .

CDR3 DNA: TGTGCCAGTAAGAAGCGGGGTTTAACAGATACGCAGTATTTT
CDR3 protein: CASKKRGLTDTQYF
J gene: TRBJ2-3
V gene: TRBV27
D gene: TRBD2
clone size: .

CDR3 DNA: TGTGCCACCAGCTCCCGGGGCAGGGGCTCCTACAATGAGCAGTTCTTC
CDR3 protein: CATSSRGRGSYNEQFF
J gene: TRBJ2-1
V gene: TRBV15
D gene: .
clone size: .

CDR3 DNA: TGTGCCAGCAGTGACGGACAGGGAATAGGGAGTGACACCTTC
CDR3 protein: CASSDGQGIGSDTF
J gene: TRBJ1-2
V gene: TRBV5-6
D gene: TRBD1
clone size: .

CDR3 DNA: TGCAGCGTTAACCAGGGGAACGAGCAGTACTTC
CDR3 protein: CSVNQGNEQYF
J gene: TRBJ2-7
V gene: TRBV29-1
D gene: .
clone size: .

CDR3 DNA: TGTGCCAGCAGTGAAGCCGGAGGGAACGGCTACACCTTC
CDR3 protein: CASSEAGGNGYTF
J gene: TRBJ1-2
V gene: TRBV6-1
D gene: .
clone size: .

CDR3 DNA: TGTGCCAGCAGTATAAGGGGAATCAAAGACAGTAGCAATCAGCCCCAGCATTTT
CDR3 protein: CASSIRGIKDSSNQPQHF
J gene: TRBJ1-5
V gene: TRBV27
D gene: .
clone size: .

CDR3 DNA: TGTGCCACCAGCAGAGATCTGAACACTGAAGCTTTCTTT
CDR3 protein: CATSRDLNTEAFF
J gene: TRBJ1-1
V gene: TRBV15
D gene: .
clone size: .

CDR3 DNA: TGCGCCAGCAGCCTCGGACAGGGGACAGATACGCAGTATTTT
CDR3 protein: CASSLGQGTDTQYF
J gene: TRBJ2-3
V gene: TRBV4-3
D gene: TRBD1
clone size: once

CDR3 DNA: TGTGCCAGCAGCCAACCGGGACATGCGAACACCGGGGAGCTGTTTTTT
CDR3 protein: CASSQPGHANTGELFF
J gene: TRBJ2-2
V gene: TRBV5-6
D gene: .
clone size: few

CDR3 DNA: TGCAGCGTTGGCGCCAGGACTCCTACAAACTATGGCTACACCTTC
CDR3 protein: CSVGARTPTNYGYTF
J gene: TRBJ1-2
V gene: TRBV29-1
D gene: .
clone size: .

CDR3 DNA: TGTGCCAGTAGTATCTCGGGACAGGACACCGGGGAGCTGTTTTTT
CDR3 protein: CASSISGQDTGELFF
J gene: TRBJ2-2
V gene: TRBV19
D gene: TRBD1
clone size: .

CDR3 DNA: TGCGCCAGCAGCCTTCAGGGGGGAGTGAACACTGAAGCTTTCTTT
CDR3 protein: CASSLQGGVNTEAFF
J gene: TRBJ1-1
V gene: TRBV4-1
D gene: TRBD1
clone size: .

CDR3 DNA: TGTGCCAGCAGGTTGGGACAGCTCTATGGCTACACCTTC
CDR3 protein: CASRLGQLYGYTF
J gene: TRBJ1-2
V gene: TRBV5-6
D gene: TRBD1
clone size: .

CDR3 DNA: TGTGCCAGCAGCTTTGGGGCAGGGATCCAAGAGACCCAGTACTTC
CDR3 protein: CASSFGAGIQETQYF
J gene: TRBJ2-5
V gene: TRBV5-6
D gene: .
clone size: many

CDR3 DNA: TGCGCCAGCAGCGGTCCGAGTTACAATGAGCAGTTCTTC
CDR3 protein: CASSGPSYNEQFF
J gene: TRBJ2-1
V gene: TRBV4-1
D gene: .
clone size: .

CDR3 DNA: TGTGCCTGGAGTTCCGCGAACACTGAAGCTTTCTTT
CDR3 protein: CAWSSANTEAFF
J gene: TRBJ1-1
V gene: TRBV30
D gene: .
clone size: .

CDR3 DNA: TGTGCCAGCAGGACTCCGGCGGGAAACATTCAGTACTTC
CDR3 protein: CASRTPAGNIQYF
J gene: TRBJ2-4
V gene: TRBV7-2
D gene: .
clone size: few

CDR3 DNA: TGCGCCAGCAGCCAAGATTACCTCAGTGAAGCTTTCTTT
CDR3 protein: CASSQDYLSEAFF
J gene: TRBJ1-1
V gene: TRBV4-1
D gene: .
clone size: once

CDR3 DNA: TGCAGCCTACTGGGTCGAAGCGCAGATACGCAGTATTTT
CDR3 protein: CSLLGRSADTQYF
J gene: TRBJ2-3
V gene: TRBV29-1
D gene: .
clone size: few

CDR3 DNA: TGTGCCAGCAGCCTGACCCGACCAGAGACCCAGTACTTC
CDR3 protein: CASSLTRPETQYF
J gene: TRBJ2-5
V gene: TRBV7-3
D gene: .
clone size: once

CDR3 DNA: TGCGCCAGCAGCCAGAATGGGGGAGGTGGAGAGACCCAGTACTTC
CDR3 protein: CASSQNGGGGETQYF
J gene: TRBJ2-5
V gene: TRBV5-1
D gene: .
clone size: few

CDR3 DNA: TGTGCCAGTAGTTTGAACCGTCTCTCCTACGAGCAGTACTTC
CDR3 protein: CASSLNRLSYEQYF
J gene: TRBJ2-7
V gene: TRBV19
D gene: .
clone size: many

CDR3 DNA: TGCAGCGTCCACGGTGGACAAAACTACGAGCAGTACTTC
CDR3 protein: CSVHGGQNYEQYF
J gene: TRBJ2-7
V gene: TRBV29-1
D gene: .
clone size: .

CDR3 DNA: TGTGCCTGGAGTGTGGGCACTGGGGGCGGCTACACCTTC
CDR3 protein: CAWSVGTGGGYTF
J gene: TRBJ1-2
V gene: TRBV30
D gene: .
clone size: few

CDR3 DNA: TGCGCCAGCAGTCCCGAACCCGGGACAGGTACAGATACGCAGTATTTT
CDR3 protein: CASSPEPGTGTDTQYF
J gene: TRBJ2-3
V gene: TRBV4-3
D gene: TRBD1
clone size: .

CDR3 DNA: TGTGCCAGCTTAGCGCAGGGACCCCCCTACGAGCAGTACTTC
CDR3 protein: CASLAQGPPYEQYF
J gene: TRBJ2-7
V gene: TRBV7-9
D gene: .
clone size: .

CDR3 DNA: TGCGCCAGCAGCCAATCCCTGGCGGACACTGAAGCTTTCTTT
CDR3 protein: CASSQSLADTEAFF
J gene: TRBJ1-1
V gene: TRBV4-3
D gene: .
clone size: .

CDR3 DNA: TGCAGCGTGGGGCCGATCTATGGCTACACCTTC
CDR3 protein: CSVGPIYGYTF
J gene: TRBJ1-2
V gene: TRBV29-1
D gene: .
clone size: .

CDR3 DNA: TGCGCCAGCAGCCAAGATCTACAGCGGGGGGCCTACAATGAGCAGTTCTTC
CDR3 protein: CASSQDLQRGAYNEQFF
J gene: TRBJ2-1
V gene: TRBV4-1
D gene: TRBD2
clone size: few

CDR3 DNA: TGCGCCAGCAGCTTAAGTTTCAATGAGCAGTTCTTC
CDR3 protein: CASSLSFNEQFF
J gene: TRBJ2-1
V gene: TRBV5-1
D gene: .
clone size: .

CDR3 DNA: TGCAGCGCCCTCGGGGGGAACATTCAGTACTTC
CDR3 protein: CSALGGNIQYF
J gene: TRBJ2-4
V gene: TRBV29-1
D gene: TRBD2
clone size: .

CDR3 DNA: TGTGCCAGTAGTATAAGGGATACGCGGGAAAAACTGTTTTTT
CDR3 protein: CASSIRDTREKLFF
J gene: TRBJ1-4
V gene: TRBV19
D gene: .
clone size: few